A selection of T cell receptor beta chains follows, all from one sample in a study of regulatory T cells in long-lasting Graves disease. TCRdb called the multiplex PCR reads again in MiXCR, with one record for every CDR3 protein. Of around 510,000 distinct CDR3 sequences in the sample, less than 25% were seen once. The source was peripheral blood mononuclear cells (PBMCs), collected when the disease was refractory, from a patient treated with antithyroid drugs. These receptors originate from a female donor with Graves disease. CDR3s include the opening cysteine and the closing phenylalanine or tryptophan. The D gene is left open where the match is weak. Size tells how often a clone was seen (once, few, many) or the class of an expanded clone, and some rows leave it out.

D	V	length	size	J	DNA	CDR3
NA	TRBV11-2	14	few	TRBJ1-5	TGTGCCAGCAGCCAGGGCCCGAGCAATCAGCCCCAGCATTTT	CASSQGPSNQPQHF
NA	TRBV2	14	NA	TRBJ1-2	TGTGCCAGCAGTGAAGACTACGGTTCAGTTGGCTACACCTTC	CASSEDYGSVGYTF
TRBD1	TRBV2	13	many	TRBJ1-2	TGTGCCAGCAGTGAAGAGGGGGCGAGGGGCTACACCTTC	CASSEEGARGYTF
NA	TRBV12-3/TRBV12-4	15	many	TRBJ2-6	TGTGCCAGCAGTTTTCCTGGCTCTGGGGCCAACGTCCTGACTTTC	CASSFPGSGANVLTF
TRBD1	TRBV19	15	NA	TRBJ2-7	TGTGCCAGTAGTCTTCAGGACAGGAGCTCCTACGAGCAGTACTTC	CASSLQDRSSYEQYF
NA	TRBV28	13	NA	TRBJ2-1	TGTGCCAGCACCTTAGGGGGGCGCTATGAGCAGTTCTTC	CASTLGGRYEQFF
NA	TRBV6-1	15	many	TRBJ2-7	TGTGCCAGCAGTGGAACCTACGACATTTCCTACGAGCAGTACTTC	CASSGTYDISYEQYF
NA	TRBV2	13	many	TRBJ2-7	TGTGCCAGCAGTCTGACTAGAACCTACGAGCAGTACTTC	CASSLTRTYEQYF
NA	TRBV6-1	17	NA	TRBJ1-5	TGTGCCAGCAGTGAGGCCCGTCAGGGGCTCAGCAATCAGCCCCAGCATTTT	CASSEARQGLSNQPQHF
TRBD1	TRBV6-5	15	many	TRBJ2-7	TGTGCCAGCAGTTACTCCGACAGGGGTTGGCGGGAGCAGTACTTC	CASSYSDRGWREQYF